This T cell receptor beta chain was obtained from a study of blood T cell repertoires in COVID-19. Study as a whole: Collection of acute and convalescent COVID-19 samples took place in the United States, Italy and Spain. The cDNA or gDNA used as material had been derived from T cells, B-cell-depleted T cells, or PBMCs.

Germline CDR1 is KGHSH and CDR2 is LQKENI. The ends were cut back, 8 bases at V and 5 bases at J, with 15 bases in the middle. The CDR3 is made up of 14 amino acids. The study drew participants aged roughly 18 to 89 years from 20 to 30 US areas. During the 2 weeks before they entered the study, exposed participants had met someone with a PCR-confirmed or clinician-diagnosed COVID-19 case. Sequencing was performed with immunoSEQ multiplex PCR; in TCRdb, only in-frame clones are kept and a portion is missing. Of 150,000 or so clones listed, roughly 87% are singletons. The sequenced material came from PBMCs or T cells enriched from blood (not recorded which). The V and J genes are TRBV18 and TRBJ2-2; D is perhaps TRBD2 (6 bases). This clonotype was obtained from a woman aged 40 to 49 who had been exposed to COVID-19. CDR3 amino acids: CASKLMEGTGELFF. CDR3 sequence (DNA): TGTGCCAGCAAGCTAATGGAGGGGACCGGGGAGCTGTTTTTT.